This T cell receptor (beta chain) was recorded in a study of blood T cell repertoires in COVID-19. Study summary: From T cells, B-cell-depleted T cells, or PBMCs came the material, which was cDNA or gDNA.

Participants were aged about 18 to 100 years from 20 to 30 US areas. In germline, CDR1 is KGHSH, CDR2 LQKENI. Germline trimming cut 3 bases from V and 7 bases from J; bases unmatched to any gene: 9. This CDR3 comprises 16 residues. Repertoires were generated with immunoSEQ multiplex PCR, while TCRdb's copy carries only in-frame clones and drops some. Of 200,000 or so clones in the sample, 83% are singletons; the top ten hold about 4.6%. The origin of this receptor is a woman aged 45-60 years who had been exposed to COVID-19. The source material was PBMCs or T cells enriched from blood (not recorded which). This sequence joins TRBV18 and TRBJ2-1; 10 nucleotides line up with TRBD2. This chain's CDR3 is CASSPLSGGASNEQFF. For the CDR3, the DNA is TGTGCCAGCTCACCCCTGAGCGGGGGGGCCTCAAATGAGCAGTTCTTC.